This T cell receptor beta chain originates from a study of blood T cells in healthy people across ages. Then a second PCR, running about 6 to 12 cycles, was carried out with a sample-barcoded 5' primer and a J-beta primer mix. TCRdb recomputed calls from the 5' RACE reads with MiXCR, one row per CDR3 protein. This table has around 670,000 distinct CDR3 sequences, less than 35% appearing once. V shed 3 bases and J shed 5 bases, with 20 bases lying between them. This CDR3 comprises 17 residues. From germline, CDR1 is LGHNA and CDR2 YNFKEQ. Every sample had a minimum of 6.5 million PBMCs isolated. Samples each had at least 6 micrograms of total RNA extracted. The sample holds many counts of this clonotype. Its specificity is unknown. Study-wide findings and caveats: Per million T cells, TCR beta diversity dropped roughly linearly as age increased. Fewer expanded clones and more diversity marked long-lived versus aged donors.

Sequencing was done on a sample of blood. The chain is built from TRBV4-2 and TRBJ2-1; D is possibly TRBD2 (6 bases). The receptor's source is a woman aged 80 or older in good health. CDR3 sequence: CASSQEGLGTANNEQFF. CDR3 sequence (DNA): TGTGCCAGCAGCCAGGAGGGGCTCGGGACGGCTAACAATGAGCAGTTCTTC.